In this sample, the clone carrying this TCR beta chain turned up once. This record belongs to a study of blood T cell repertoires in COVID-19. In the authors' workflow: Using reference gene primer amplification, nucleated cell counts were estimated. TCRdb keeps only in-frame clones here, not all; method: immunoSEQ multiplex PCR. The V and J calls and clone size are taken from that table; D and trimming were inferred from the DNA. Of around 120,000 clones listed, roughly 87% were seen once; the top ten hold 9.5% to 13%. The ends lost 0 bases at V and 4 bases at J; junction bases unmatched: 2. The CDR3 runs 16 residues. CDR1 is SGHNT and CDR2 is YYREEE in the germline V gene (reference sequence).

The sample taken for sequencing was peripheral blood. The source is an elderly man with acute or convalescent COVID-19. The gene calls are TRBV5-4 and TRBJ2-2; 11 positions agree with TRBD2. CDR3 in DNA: TGTGCCAGCAGCTTGGCGGGACTAGCGGTCACCGGGGAGCTGTTTTTT. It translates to CASSLAGLAVTGELFF.